These 21 T cell receptor beta chains came from one sample sequenced in a study of T cells in Graves' hyperthyroidism and ophthalmopathy. The investigators amplified TCR beta CDR3 regions from RNA transcripts. Researchers ran a first-round RT-PCR on the TCR CDR3 using the HTBI primer set. TCRdb processed the multiplex PCR reads anew with MiXCR; each CDR3 protein has one entry. Of more than 500,000 distinct CDR3 sequences in the sample, around 45% were seen once. The sample comprised peripheral blood or thyroid tissue (not recorded which). These receptors were taken from an adult woman with Graves' disease, either hyperthyroidism or ophthalmopathy (not recorded which).

The genes are TRBV7-2 and TRBJ2-5; TRBD2 is a possible D gene (5 bases). This CDR3 is 13 amino acids long. V was cut by 6 bases and J by 5 bases, with 13 bases left in between. Germline V gene lookup returns CDR1 SGHTA and CDR2 FQGNSA. Written as DNA, the CDR3 is TGTGCCAGCAGGGCGGGTCAGTCGGAGACCCAGTACTTC. Translation: CASRAGQSETQYF.

On this clonotype itself: Given a much more abundant clone one base away, this may be a read error. This chain links TRBV7-6 with TRBJ2-2, with 16 bases fitting TRBD2. Germline CDR1 is SGHVS and CDR2 is FNYEAQ. The CDR3 is made up of 18 amino acids. CDR3 protein: CASSSGLAGGMNAGELFF. In DNA, the CDR3 is TGTGCCAGCAGCTCGGGACTAGCGGGAGGGATGAACGCCGGGGAGCTGTTTTTT.

This clonotype was counted at least ten times. V and J are TRBV30 and TRBJ1-5; no clear D gene. Per the germline V gene, CDR1 is GTSNPN and CDR2 is SVGIG (reference sequence). Trimming removed 2 bases at V and 4 bases at J, with 9 bases between. The CDR3 loop spans 13 amino acids. The chain's CDR3 is CAWSPDGNQPQHF. In DNA form, the CDR3 reads TGTGCCTGGAGTCCGGACGGGAATCAGCCCCAGCATTTT.

The J gene is TRBJ1-4, the V gene TRBV7-6; D unclear. Germline assignment: CDR1 SGHVS and CDR2 FNYEAQ. The CDR3 sequence is 14 residues long. The germline V and J ends were trimmed by 0 bases and 6 bases, with 8 bases remaining between them. CDR3 nucleotides: TGTGCCAGCAGCTTAGCCGGGTTAGATGAAAAACTGTTTTTT. Translation gives CASSLAGLDEKLFF. Complete variable domain (other parts from reference TRBV7-6 and TRBJ1-4): GAGVSQSPRYKVTKRGQDVALRCDPISGHVSLYWYRQALGQGPEFLTYFNYEAQQDKSGLPNDRFSAERPEGSISTLTIQRTEQRDSAMYRCASSLAGLDEKLFFGSGTQLSVL.

The chain recombines TRBV20-1 with TRBJ2-7; D is undetermined. The CDR3 spans 13 residues. Germline CDR1 and CDR2: DFQATT and SNEGSKA (reference sequence). Trimming stripped 6 bases from V and 7 bases from J, with 19 bases between. The CDR3 DNA follows: TGCAGTGCCAGCAGTTACGCCTCGCGGGAGCAGTACTTC. It is translated as CSASSYASREQYF.

This clonotype was picked up many times. The CDR3 DNA reads as TGTGCCAGCAGGATTTCTGGGGCCAACGTCCTGACTTTC. Translation gives CASRISGANVLTF. The J gene is TRBJ2-6, the V gene TRBV2; D unclear. This CDR3 is 13 amino acids long. In germline, CDR1 is SNHLY, CDR2 FYNNEI. Trimming pared 6 bases from V and 1 base from J, leaving 4 bases between.

This rearrangement joins TRBV10-3 to TRBJ1-1; no firm D call. V was trimmed by 6 bases and J by 0 bases, leaving 8 bases between them. Per the germline V gene, CDR1 is ENHRY and CDR2 is SYGVKD. The CDR3 runs 13 residues. This CDR3 reads CAISEDLNTEAFF. CDR3 bases: TGTGCCATCAGCGAGGACCTGAACACTGAAGCTTTCTTT.

This clonotype was counted a few times. This chain links TRBV19 with TRBJ2-6, with TRBD2 matching 9 bases. The germline V gene encodes CDR1 LNHDA and CDR2 SQIVND (reference sequence). This CDR3 is built from 16 residues. The V and J ends lost 7 bases and 4 bases, in that order; junction bases with no gene match: 8. CDR3 residues: CASMPSGVTGANVLTF. CDR3 coding DNA: TGTGCCAGTATGCCTAGCGGGGTCACCGGGGCCAACGTCCTGACTTTC.

Regarding this clonotype: Since a much larger clone is just one base distant, this may be a read error. This rearrangement joins TRBV6-5 to TRBJ2-2; 7 positions agree with TRBD2. This CDR3 has 14 amino acids. Germline V lookup: CDR1 MNHEY, CDR2 SVGAGI. CDR3 coding DNA: TGTGCCAGCAGTTTCCGACTAGCAGGCGGGGGGCTGTTTTTT. It yields the protein CASSFRLAGGGLFF.

The gene calls are TRBV7-6 and TRBJ1-1; possible D gene TRBD1, 5 bases. With 5 bases removed from V and 1 base from J, the gap between germline ends came to 14 bases. Per the germline V gene, CDR1 is SGHVS and CDR2 is FNYEAQ. This CDR3 is 15 amino acids long. The DNA of the CDR3 is TGTGCCAGCAGCCCTAATTCGGGGCAGAACACTGAAGCTTTCTTT. This sequence encodes CASSPNSGQNTEAFF. The complete variable domain, with remaining parts taken from reference TRBV7-6 and TRBJ1-1, reads GAGVSQSPRYKVTKRGQDVALRCDPISGHVSLYWYRQALGQGPEFLTYFNYEAQQDKSGLPNDRFSAERPEGSISTLTIQRTEQRDSAMYRCASSPNSGQNTEAFFGQGTRLTVV.

V and J are TRBV15 and TRBJ1-5; TRBD1 might be the D (5 bases). The CDR3 contains 16 residues. V dropped 0 bases and J dropped 3 bases, with 12 bases sitting between them. Germline V lookup: CDR1 LNHNV, CDR2 YYDKDF (reference sequence). CDR3 protein: CATSRDKGSINQPQHF. DNA for the CDR3: TGTGCCACCAGCAGAGATAAGGGGTCTATCAATCAGCCCCAGCATTTT.

This clonotype has a handful of counts. The rearrangement joins TRBV18 to TRBJ2-7; D may be TRBD2 (5 bases). V lost 3 bases, J lost 7 bases, and 13 bases lay in between. Germline CDR1 is KGHSH and CDR2 is LQKENI. This CDR3 region has 13 residues. The DNA for the CDR3 is TGTGCCAGCTCACCTACCCGGGATGAGGAGCAGTACTTC. Protein sequence: CASSPTRDEEQYF.

This clonotype was counted ten times or more. This chain uses TRBV5-1 with TRBJ1-1, with D maybe TRBD1 (6 bases). The CDR3 length is 15 residues. V dropped 4 bases and J dropped 1 base, with 14 bases sitting between them. Germline V gene data show CDR1 as SGHRS and CDR2 as YFSETQ. CDR3: CASSGGAGTNTEAFF. CDR3 in DNA: TGCGCCAGCAGCGGGGGGGCAGGGACGAACACTGAAGCTTTCTTT.

At least ten counts were recorded for this clonotype. The CDR3 sequence is CASSLGSWGEGYTF. The CDR3 bases are TGCGCCAGCAGCTTGGGGTCGTGGGGAGAAGGCTACACCTTC. The rearrangement joins TRBV5-1 to TRBJ1-2; D not resolved. This CDR3 contains 14 residues. V was clipped by 0 bases and J by 8 bases, with 14 bases between them. Germline lookup yields CDR1 SGHRS and CDR2 YFSETQ.

The chain combines TRBV19 with TRBJ2-6; TRBD1 might be the D (6 bases). CDR3 length equals 14 residues. Deletions cut 5 bases from V and 4 bases from J, with 9 bases between. Germline assignment: CDR1 LNHDA and CDR2 SQIVND (reference sequence). The chain's CDR3 is CASSWDTGANVLTF. Here the CDR3 DNA reads TGTGCCAGTAGTTGGGACACCGGGGCCAACGTCCTGACTTTC.

The CDR3 DNA follows: TGTGCCAGCAGTCGGGATTACCTTAGCAATCAGCCCCAGCATTTT. It encodes CASSRDYLSNQPQHF. The chain carries TRBV7-2 and TRBJ1-5, with D unclear. Germline V gives CDR1 SGHTA, CDR2 FQGNSA. The CDR3 is made up of 15 amino acids. Trimming removed 6 bases from V and 0 bases from J, with 12 bases in between.

The chain links TRBV10-3 to TRBJ1-1; 8 nucleotides agree with TRBD1. The CDR3 runs 12 residues. The germline V gene encodes CDR1 ENHRY and CDR2 SYGVKD. V shed 10 bases, J shed 4 bases, and the junction held 5 bases outside the gene matches. CDR3 residues: CATTGGFTEAFF. In DNA, the CDR3 is TGTGCCACCACAGGGGGTTTCACTGAAGCTTTCTTT.

The chain links TRBV30 to TRBJ1-4, with D perhaps matching TRBD1 (6 bases). The germline V gene has CDR1 GTSNPN and CDR2 SVGIG (reference sequence). With 6 bases removed from V and 3 bases from J, the gap between germline ends came to 17 bases. CDR3 length equals 15 residues. The CDR3 DNA reads TGTGCCTGCTCCGGGTGGGACAAAGCTAATGAAAAACTGTTTTTT. Translation gives CACSGWDKANEKLFF.

This clonotype appeared many times. The rearrangement uses TRBV2 and TRBJ2-7; 7 bases match TRBD1. Germline CDR1 is SNHLY and CDR2 is FYNNEI. The V and J ends lost 6 bases and 4 bases, in that order; junction bases with no gene match: 9. CDR3 length: 14 residues. CDR3 amino acids: CASRQVGQLYEQYF. CDR3 nucleotides: TGTGCCAGCAGACAGGTGGGACAGTTATACGAGCAGTACTTC.

As for this clonotype: The junction departs from the called germline gene at one end, perhaps through a read error. V gene TRBV7-9 combines with J gene TRBJ1-2; D unresolved. From germline, CDR1 is SEHNR and CDR2 FQNEAQ (reference sequence). The CDR3 spans 13 residues. CDR3 nucleotides: TGCGCCAGCAGCCAAGACGGTTACTATGGCTACACCTTC. It specifies CASSQDGYYGYTF.

The V gene is TRBV2, the J gene TRBJ1-1; possibly TRBD1 for D (6 bases). The CDR3 covers 13 residues. V was cut by 6 bases and J by 5 bases, with 13 bases left in between. Germline CDR1 and CDR2: SNHLY and FYNNEI. The CDR3 coding sequence is TGTGCCAGCAGGAGGGGGGATACAACTGAAGCTTTCTTT. It encodes CASRRGDTTEAFF.